This TCR beta chain came from a study of blood T cells in healthy people across ages. Study-level information: T cells yielded about one barcoded beta molecule per two cells through template switching.

This clonotype was picked up a small number of times. The antigen remains unidentified. Study-wide findings and caveats: More naive CD4+ cells and higher diversity marked long-lived donors relative to aged donors. In these data, TCR beta diversity tracked strongly with naive T cell percentage.

For the second PCR, which ran for about 7 to 11 cycles, a sample-barcoded 5' primer and a J-beta primer mix were used. TCRdb ran MiXCR on the 5' RACE reads and lists one entry per CDR3 protein. Of around 1.5 million distinct CDR3 sequences in the sample, around 39% were seen once. The CDR3 covers 13 residues. Trimming shortened V by 10 bases and J by 0 bases, and 10 bases separated the two germline ends. Germline loops: CDR1 ENHRY, CDR2 SYGVKD. The sequenced sample consisted of blood. The TCR comes from a woman between 18 and 30 years old in good health. The chain is built from TRBV10-3 and TRBJ2-1, with D unclear. This chain's CDR3 is CATVPSSYNEQFF. In DNA, the CDR3 is TGTGCCACCGTCCCTAGCTCCTACAATGAGCAGTTCTTC.